What follows is one T cell receptor (beta chain) and its context. The missing conserved phenylalanine or tryptophan at the end of this CDR3 makes a read error likely. The data derive from a study of early T cells in non-severe SARS-CoV-2 infection. V gave up 1 base and J gave up 0 bases; unmatched junction bases: 0. CDR1 is SNHLY, CDR2 FYNNEI, per germline. The CDR3 is made up of 15 amino acids. Individual cDNA molecules received unique molecular identifiers. TCRdb re-analysed the 5' RACE reads in MiXCR, keeping a single row per CDR3 protein. The data hold about 67,000 distinct CDR3 sequences, with roughly 10% observed a single time.

The sample taken for sequencing was whole blood. V gene TRBV2 combines with J gene TRBJ2-3; 8 bases match TRBD1. The sequence was collected from an adult who was a healthcare worker with PCR-confirmed SARS-CoV-2 infection or an uninfected control (not recorded which). CDR3: CASSEGQGSTDTQYL. The CDR3 nucleotides are TGTGCCAGCAGTGAAGGACAGGGGAGCACAGATACGCAGTATCTT.